The clone carrying this T cell receptor beta chain was detected only once. This record belongs to a study of blood T cell repertoires in COVID-19. Profiling relied on immunoSEQ multiplex PCR, and the TCRdb table lists in-frame clones only, not all of them. This table has about 130,000 clones, more than 85% appearing once. The CDR3 extends over 12 amino acids. Germline assignment: CDR1 GTSNPN and CDR2 SVGIG (reference sequence). V lost 4 bases to trimming and J lost 3 bases, with 9 bases between them. The source of this sequence is a man in his sixties with COVID-19, enrolled during active disease. The chain links TRBV30 to TRBJ1-1; D may be TRBD1 (5 bases). Sequenced input: peripheral blood. Here the CDR3 reads CAWKGRDTEAFF. CDR3 DNA: TGTGCCTGGAAGGGCAGGGACACTGAAGCTTTCTTT.